This T cell receptor (beta chain) originates from a study of blood T cell repertoires in COVID-19. As for the study in general: Material from acute and convalescent COVID-19 was sourced from the United States, Italy and Spain. Sources were T cells, B-cell-depleted T cells, or PBMCs; the material itself was cDNA or gDNA.

This clone came up a few times. This CDR3 has 16 amino acids. From germline, CDR1 is MDHEN and CDR2 SYDVKM. V was pared by 7 bases and J by 2 bases, with 18 bases between. Sequencing used immunoSEQ multiplex PCR; TCRdb keeps in-frame clones, though not all of them. Of about 110,000 clones in the sample, about 85% were seen once. This clonotype was sampled from a woman in her 70s with acute or convalescent COVID-19. The chain carries TRBV28 and TRBJ1-5, with no clear D. Sequencing was carried out using peripheral blood. The CDR3 is CASTPRARGGNQPQHF. CDR3 DNA: TGTGCCAGCACCCCTCGGGCGCGGGGTGGCAATCAGCCCCAGCATTTT.